Listed below are T cell receptor beta chains from one sample, sequenced in a study of memory CD8 T cells in hepatitis C reinfection. This table comes from immunoSEQ multiplex PCR, and its TCRdb copy is limited to in-frame clones, with some not included. The sample lists under 5,500 clones, about 91% seen once, with approximately 30% in the top ten. The material sequenced was naive CD8+ T cells sorted from blood. The receptor source for this set is a man aged 50 to 59 with hepatitis C virus infection. CDR3s include the opening cysteine and the closing phenylalanine or tryptophan. The D gene is left open where the match is weak. Clone sizes are given selectively: once, few, many, or a class where the clone is expanded.

CDR3 protein: CASSLSRREFGETQYF
CDR3 DNA: TGCGCCAGCAGCTTAAGTAGGCGGGAGTTCGGGGAGACCCAGTACTTC
V gene: TRBV5-1
clone size: .
J gene: TRBJ2-5
D gene: TRBD2

CDR3 protein: CASSQDLRGDSYNEQFF
CDR3 DNA: TGCGCCAGCAGCCAAGATTTACGGGGGGACTCCTACAATGAGCAGTTCTTC
V gene: TRBV4-1
clone size: few
J gene: TRBJ2-1
D gene: TRBD2

CDR3 protein: CASSPEPGLATLGELFF
CDR3 DNA: TGTGCCAGCAGTCCTGAACCGGGACTAGCGACTCTCGGGGAGCTGTTTTTT
V gene: TRBV11-3
clone size: .
J gene: TRBJ2-2
D gene: TRBD2

CDR3 protein: CASSQDTFDRGGNQPQHF
CDR3 DNA: TGTGCCAGCAGCCAAGATACCTTCGACAGGGGAGGGAATCAGCCCCAGCATTTT
V gene: TRBV4-2
clone size: .
J gene: TRBJ1-5
D gene: TRBD1

CDR3 protein: CASSSGLAGGRVYEQYF
CDR3 DNA: TGTGCCAGCAGTTCCGGACTAGCGGGAGGGAGAGTCTACGAGCAGTACTTC
V gene: TRBV27
clone size: .
J gene: TRBJ2-7
D gene: TRBD2

CDR3 protein: CASSLLGLAGVGADTQYF
CDR3 DNA: TGTGCCAGCAGTTTACTAGGACTAGCGGGAGTTGGCGCAGATACGCAGTATTTT
V gene: TRBV28
clone size: .
J gene: TRBJ2-3
D gene: TRBD2

CDR3 protein: CASSMGQGRYEQYF
CDR3 DNA: TGTGCCAGTAGTATGGGACAGGGGCGATACGAGCAGTACTTC
V gene: TRBV19
clone size: .
J gene: TRBJ2-7
D gene: TRBD1

CDR3 protein: CSVEDRAGGVQETQYF
CDR3 DNA: TGCAGCGTTGAAGATAGAGCGGGTGGGGTCCAAGAGACCCAGTACTTC
V gene: TRBV29-1
clone size: few
J gene: TRBJ2-5
D gene: .

CDR3 protein: CSAGTMYGYTF
CDR3 DNA: TGCAGTGCTGGGACTATGTATGGCTACACCTTC
V gene: TRBV20-1
clone size: .
J gene: TRBJ1-2
D gene: .

CDR3 protein: CASSPSGLAGGGEQFF
CDR3 DNA: TGTGCCAGCAGCCCCTCGGGACTAGCGGGAGGAGGCGAGCAGTTCTTC
V gene: TRBV9
clone size: .
J gene: TRBJ2-1
D gene: TRBD2

CDR3 protein: CASSLVLAGGNNEQFF
CDR3 DNA: TGTGCCAGCAGCTTAGTTCTAGCGGGAGGCAACAATGAGCAGTTCTTC
V gene: TRBV7-9
clone size: .
J gene: TRBJ2-1
D gene: TRBD2

CDR3 protein: CAVRDAGGNQPQHF
CDR3 DNA: TGTGCCGTCCGGGACGCAGGGGGCAATCAGCCCCAGCATTTT
V gene: TRBV6-1
clone size: .
J gene: TRBJ1-5
D gene: .

CDR3 protein: CASWGTGGAGGSNQPQHF
CDR3 DNA: TGTGCCAGCTGGGGGACAGGGGGCGCAGGCGGTAGCAATCAGCCCCAGCATTTT
V gene: TRBV2
clone size: .
J gene: TRBJ1-5
D gene: TRBD1

CDR3 protein: CASSIAGGPAYEQYF
CDR3 DNA: TGTGCCAGCAGTATAGCGGGAGGGCCCGCCTACGAGCAGTACTTC
V gene: TRBV7-3
clone size: .
J gene: TRBJ2-7
D gene: TRBD2

CDR3 protein: CAISDPTGAGNQPQHF
CDR3 DNA: TGTGCCATCAGTGACCCGACAGGAGCGGGCAATCAGCCCCAGCATTTT
V gene: TRBV10-3
clone size: .
J gene: TRBJ1-5
D gene: .

CDR3 protein: CASSIPPYYQPQHF
CDR3 DNA: TGTGCCAGTAGTATTCCGCCCTACTATCAGCCCCAGCATTTT
V gene: TRBV19
clone size: .
J gene: TRBJ1-5
D gene: .

CDR3 protein: CASRTSGSTDTQYF
CDR3 DNA: TGTGCCAGCAGGACTAGCGGGAGTACAGATACGCAGTATTTT
V gene: TRBV13
clone size: .
J gene: TRBJ2-3
D gene: TRBD2

CDR3 protein: CASSDTVVADTQYF
CDR3 DNA: TGTGCCAGCAGTGATACGGTGGTCGCAGATACGCAGTATTTT
V gene: TRBV2
clone size: .
J gene: TRBJ2-3
D gene: .

CDR3 protein: CASSQQWTGLLYYEQYF
CDR3 DNA: TGCGCCAGCAGCCAACAGTGGACGGGACTTTTATATTACGAGCAGTACTTC
V gene: TRBV4-1
clone size: .
J gene: TRBJ2-7
D gene: .

CDR3 protein: CAWSVIGIDQPQHF
CDR3 DNA: TGTGCCTGGAGTGTGATCGGGATTGATCAGCCCCAGCATTTT
V gene: TRBV30
clone size: once
J gene: TRBJ1-5
D gene: .

CDR3 protein: CASSVGGSSVGEQYF
CDR3 DNA: TGTGCCAGCAGCGTAGGAGGTTCCTCAGTGGGCGAGCAGTACTTC
V gene: TRBV9
clone size: .
J gene: TRBJ2-7
D gene: .

CDR3 protein: CASSSPTGNTIYF
CDR3 DNA: TGTGCCAGCAGCTCCCCTACTGGAAACACCATATATTTT
V gene: TRBV28
clone size: .
J gene: TRBJ1-3
D gene: .

CDR3 protein: CASSPGDYTNYGYTF
CDR3 DNA: TGTGCCAGCAGTCCAGGCGACTACACTAACTATGGCTACACCTTC
V gene: TRBV28
clone size: few
J gene: TRBJ1-2
D gene: .

CDR3 protein: CASSLLLAGGYEQYF
CDR3 DNA: TGTGCCAGTAGTCTCCTTTTAGCGGGAGGCTACGAGCAGTACTTC
V gene: TRBV19
clone size: .
J gene: TRBJ2-7
D gene: TRBD2

CDR3 protein: CASSFIGQETYEQYF
CDR3 DNA: TGTGCCAGCAGTTTCATCGGACAGGAGACCTACGAGCAGTACTTC
V gene: TRBV28
clone size: .
J gene: TRBJ2-7
D gene: TRBD1

CDR3 protein: CASSKGAPGIDGYTF
CDR3 DNA: TGTGCCAGCAGCAAAGGAGCCCCGGGGATTGATGGCTACACCTTC
V gene: TRBV21-1
clone size: .
J gene: TRBJ1-2
D gene: .

CDR3 protein: CASSPTGGRYEQYF
CDR3 DNA: TGTGCCAGTAGTCCTACAGGGGGCAGGTACGAGCAGTACTTC
V gene: TRBV19
clone size: .
J gene: TRBJ2-7
D gene: TRBD1

CDR3 protein: CASSTGLSTDTQYF
CDR3 DNA: TGTGCCAGCAGCACCGGACTAAGCACAGATACGCAGTATTTT
V gene: TRBV13
clone size: .
J gene: TRBJ2-3
D gene: .

CDR3 protein: CASSATTGNNEQFF
CDR3 DNA: TGTGCCAGCAGCGCCACGACAGGGAACAATGAGCAGTTCTTC
V gene: TRBV7-9
clone size: .
J gene: TRBJ2-1
D gene: TRBD1

CDR3 protein: CASSLSWLAYTDTQYF
CDR3 DNA: TGTGCCAGCAGTTTATCGTGGCTAGCGTACACAGATACGCAGTATTTT
V gene: TRBV27
clone size: .
J gene: TRBJ2-3
D gene: .

CDR3 protein: CSAETGEVGIGLDTQYF
CDR3 DNA: TGCAGCGCCGAGACAGGGGAGGTCGGAATAGGATTAGATACGCAGTATTTT
V gene: TRBV29-1
clone size: .
J gene: TRBJ2-3
D gene: TRBD1

CDR3 protein: CASSPAGFYEQYF
CDR3 DNA: TGTGCCAGCAGCCCCGCGGGATTCTACGAGCAGTACTTC
V gene: TRBV4-2
clone size: .
J gene: TRBJ2-7
D gene: .

CDR3 protein: CASSVAGTGAVEAFF
CDR3 DNA: TGTGCCAGCAGCGTAGCAGGGACAGGGGCCGTGGAAGCTTTCTTT
V gene: TRBV9
clone size: .
J gene: TRBJ1-1
D gene: TRBD1

CDR3 protein: CASSLGLAEPGVTQYF
CDR3 DNA: TGTGCCAGCAGCCTGGGACTAGCGGAGCCGGGGGTGACCCAGTACTTC
V gene: TRBV25-1
clone size: .
J gene: TRBJ2-5
D gene: TRBD2

CDR3 protein: CASSRHTTPSTDTQYF
CDR3 DNA: TGTGCCAGTAGCCGTCACACGACACCTAGCACAGATACGCAGTATTTT
V gene: TRBV19
clone size: .
J gene: TRBJ2-3
D gene: .

CDR3 protein: CASSPGFGGGTGDTEAFF
CDR3 DNA: TGTGCCAGCAGCCCGGGGTTCGGCGGCGGGACAGGGGACACTGAAGCTTTCTTT
V gene: TRBV11-3
clone size: .
J gene: TRBJ1-1
D gene: TRBD1

CDR3 protein: CASSLSGTGELFF
CDR3 DNA: TGTGCCAGCAGCTTATCAGGCACCGGGGAGCTGTTTTTT
V gene: TRBV7-9
clone size: .
J gene: TRBJ2-2
D gene: .

CDR3 protein: CASSLVGWDRADSGYGYTF
CDR3 DNA: TGTGCCAGCAGCTTAGTAGGTTGGGACAGGGCAGACTCGGGCTATGGCTACACCTTC
V gene: TRBV7-9
clone size: .
J gene: TRBJ1-2
D gene: TRBD1

CDR3 protein: CASSFINQPQHF
CDR3 DNA: TGTGCCAGCAGTTTCATCAATCAGCCCCAGCATTTT
V gene: TRBV27
clone size: .
J gene: TRBJ1-5
D gene: .

CDR3 protein: CASSLWEGNTEAFF
CDR3 DNA: TGCGCCAGCAGCTTGTGGGAGGGGAACACTGAAGCTTTCTTT
V gene: TRBV5-1
clone size: .
J gene: TRBJ1-1
D gene: .

CDR3 protein: CASSIVPYNEQFF
CDR3 DNA: TGTGCCAGTAGTATAGTCCCATACAATGAGCAGTTCTTC
V gene: TRBV19
clone size: .
J gene: TRBJ2-1
D gene: .

CDR3 protein: CASSFSTSGNREQYF
CDR3 DNA: TGTGCCAGCAGTTTTTCAACTAGCGGGAATCGGGAGCAGTACTTC
V gene: TRBV6-5
clone size: .
J gene: TRBJ2-7
D gene: TRBD2

CDR3 protein: CASSPPAAGLAVQETQYF
CDR3 DNA: TGTGCCAGCAGCCCCCCGGCGGCGGGACTAGCGGTCCAAGAGACCCAGTACTTC
V gene: TRBV7-9
clone size: .
J gene: TRBJ2-5
D gene: TRBD2

CDR3 protein: CASSLDSGSYNEQFF
CDR3 DNA: TGTGCCAGCAGTTTGGACTCCGGCTCCTACAATGAGCAGTTCTTC
V gene: TRBV28
clone size: .
J gene: TRBJ2-1
D gene: .

CDR3 protein: CSATDRLDEKLFF
CDR3 DNA: TGCAGCGCCACGGACAGATTGGATGAAAAACTGTTTTTT
V gene: TRBV29-1
clone size: .
J gene: TRBJ1-4
D gene: .

CDR3 protein: CASSLGHSGQIQETQYF
CDR3 DNA: TGTGCCAGCAGCTTGGGTCACTCGGGACAGATCCAAGAGACCCAGTACTTC
V gene: TRBV5-6
clone size: .
J gene: TRBJ2-5
D gene: TRBD1

CDR3 protein: CASSLAGAPDTQYF
CDR3 DNA: TGTGCCAGTTCGCTGGCGGGAGCGCCAGATACGCAGTATTTT
V gene: TRBV7-3
clone size: .
J gene: TRBJ2-3
D gene: TRBD2

CDR3 protein: CASSTRGAGGYFFETQYF
CDR3 DNA: TGTGCCAGCAGCACCAGGGGAGCGGGAGGGTATTTTTTCGAGACCCAGTACTTC
V gene: TRBV11-2
clone size: .
J gene: TRBJ2-5
D gene: TRBD2

CDR3 protein: CASRLAFHNEQFF
CDR3 DNA: TGTGCCAGCAGACTAGCGTTCCACAATGAGCAGTTCTTC
V gene: TRBV27
clone size: .
J gene: TRBJ2-1
D gene: TRBD2

CDR3 protein: CASSLNDNEQFF
CDR3 DNA: TGTGCCAGCAGTCTAAACGACAATGAGCAGTTCTTC
V gene: TRBV27
clone size: .
J gene: TRBJ2-1
D gene: .

CDR3 protein: CASSYSSQGAREQYF
CDR3 DNA: TGTGCCAGCAGTTACAGTTCCCAGGGGGCGAGAGAGCAGTACTTC
V gene: TRBV6-5
clone size: .
J gene: TRBJ2-7
D gene: TRBD1

CDR3 protein: CASSQDGPPSSYNEQFF
CDR3 DNA: TGCGCCAGCAGCCAAGATGGGCCTCCGAGCTCCTACAATGAGCAGTTCTTC
V gene: TRBV4-3
clone size: .
J gene: TRBJ2-1
D gene: .